The subject of this entry is one T cell receptor (beta chain). The data originate from a study of control samples from healthy donors and cancer patients. V lost 2 bases, J lost 0 bases, and 8 bases stayed unmatched. Germline V gene sequence: CDR1 SGHRS, CDR2 YFSETQ. CDR3 length: 18 amino acids. Assay used: immunoSEQ multiplex PCR; TCRdb lists only in-frame clones, some missing. The sample lists roughly 6,900 clones; roughly 85% were seen once. The material sequenced was PBMCs. The genes are TRBV5-1 and TRBJ2-6; 7 bases match TRBD1. The sequence was obtained from a man between 65 and 85 years old with lung cancer. CDR3 residues: CASSFRQGKDSGANVLTF. The CDR3, as DNA: TGCGCCAGCAGCTTTAGACAGGGAAAAGACTCTGGGGCCAACGTCCTGACTTTC.